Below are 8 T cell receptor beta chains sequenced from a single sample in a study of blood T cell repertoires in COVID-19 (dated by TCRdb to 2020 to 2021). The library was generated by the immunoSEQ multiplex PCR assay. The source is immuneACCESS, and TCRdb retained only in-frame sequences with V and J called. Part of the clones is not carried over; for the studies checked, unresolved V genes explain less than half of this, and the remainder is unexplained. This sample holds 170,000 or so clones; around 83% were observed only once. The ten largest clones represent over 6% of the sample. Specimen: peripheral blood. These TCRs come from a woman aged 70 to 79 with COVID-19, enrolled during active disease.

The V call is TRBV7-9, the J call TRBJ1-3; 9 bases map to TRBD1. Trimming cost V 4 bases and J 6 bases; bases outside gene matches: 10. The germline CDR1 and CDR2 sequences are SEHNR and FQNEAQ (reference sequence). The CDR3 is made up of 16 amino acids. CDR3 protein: CASSSNLGTGLNTIYF. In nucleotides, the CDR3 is TGTGCCAGCAGCTCAAACCTCGGGACAGGGTTAAACACCATATATTTT.

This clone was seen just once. This CDR3 is CASSQAVSLEAFF. CDR3 bases: TGTGCCAGCAGCCAAGCGGTATCGCTCGAAGCTTTCTTT. The chain joins TRBV3-1 (or the pseudogene TRBV3-2) to TRBJ1-1, with unresolved D. Germline V gene lookup returns CDR1 LGHDT and CDR2 YNNKEL (reference sequence). The CDR3 runs to 13 residues. V was shortened by 1 base and J by 8 bases, with 11 bases between the two germline ends.

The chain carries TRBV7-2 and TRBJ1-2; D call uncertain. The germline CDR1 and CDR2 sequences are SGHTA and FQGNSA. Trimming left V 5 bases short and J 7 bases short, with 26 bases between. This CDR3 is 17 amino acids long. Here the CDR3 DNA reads TGTGCCAGCAGCCCTGGGCCGGCCACCGTATTCGTAGGTGGCTACACCTTC. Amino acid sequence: CASSPGPATVFVGGYTF. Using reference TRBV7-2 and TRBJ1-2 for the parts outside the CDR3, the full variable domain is GAGVSQSPSNKVTEKGKDVELRCDPISGHTALYWYRQSLGQGLEFLIYFQGNSAPDKSGLPSDRFSAERTGGSVSTLTIQRTQQEDSAVYLCASSPGPATVFVGGYTFGSGTRLTVV.

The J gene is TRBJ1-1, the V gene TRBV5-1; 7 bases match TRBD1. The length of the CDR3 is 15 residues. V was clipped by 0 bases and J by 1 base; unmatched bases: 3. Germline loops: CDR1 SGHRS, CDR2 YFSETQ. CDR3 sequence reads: CASSLATGSNTEAFF. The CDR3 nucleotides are TGCGCCAGCAGCTTGGCGACAGGGTCGAACACTGAAGCTTTCTTT. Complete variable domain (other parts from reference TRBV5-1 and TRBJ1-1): KAGVTQTPRYLIKTRGQQVTLSCSPISGHRSVSWYQQTPGQGLQFLFEYFSETQRNKGNFPGRFSGRQFSNSRSEMNVSTLELGDSALYLCASSLATGSNTEAFFGQGTRLTVV.

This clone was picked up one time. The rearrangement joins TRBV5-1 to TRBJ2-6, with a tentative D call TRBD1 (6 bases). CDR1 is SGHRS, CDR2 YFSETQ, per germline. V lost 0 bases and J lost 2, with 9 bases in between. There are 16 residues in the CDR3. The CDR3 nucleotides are TGCGCCAGCAGCTTGGTAGCAGGGGCTGGGGCCAACGTCCTGACTTTC. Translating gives CASSLVAGAGANVLTF.

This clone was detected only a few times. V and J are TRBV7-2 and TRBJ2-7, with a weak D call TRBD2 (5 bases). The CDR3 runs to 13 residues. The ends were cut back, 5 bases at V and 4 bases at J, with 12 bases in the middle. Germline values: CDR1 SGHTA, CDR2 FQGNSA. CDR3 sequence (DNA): TGTGCCAGCAGCGCTGGACTCGTGTACGAGCAGTACTTC. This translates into CASSAGLVYEQYF.

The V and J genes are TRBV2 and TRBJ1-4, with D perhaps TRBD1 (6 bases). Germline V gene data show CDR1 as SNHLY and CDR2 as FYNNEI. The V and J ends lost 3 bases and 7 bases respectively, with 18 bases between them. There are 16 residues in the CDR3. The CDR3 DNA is TGTGCCAGCAGTGACGAAAATACAGGGCTTGGTGAAAAACTGTTTTTT. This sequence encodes CASSDENTGLGEKLFF.

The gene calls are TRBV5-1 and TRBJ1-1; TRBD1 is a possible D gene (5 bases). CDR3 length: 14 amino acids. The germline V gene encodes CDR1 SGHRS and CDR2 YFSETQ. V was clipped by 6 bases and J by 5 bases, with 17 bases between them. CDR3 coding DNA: TGCGCCAGCAAAAGGGGAGGGGAGGGTACTGAAGCTTTCTTT. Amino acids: CASKRGGEGTEAFF.